This T cell receptor (beta chain) was sequenced in a study of CD8 T cells in Susac syndrome. TEMRA cells underwent FACS enrichment and CD8+ and CD4+ T cells underwent negative isolation. Notes on this clonotype: Its antigen is as yet unknown.

Study results and limitations: The study's TCR sequencing and HLA analysis covered a relatively small number of individuals, and the study acknowledged this.

The length of the CDR3 is 14 residues. V was pared by 2 bases and J by 0 bases, with 8 bases between. Germline V gene lookup returns CDR1 MNHEY and CDR2 SVGEGT. It was with random hexamers that roughly 0.45 to 1 ug RNA was reverse transcribed. A multiplex approach, immunoSEQ multiplex PCR, amplified TCR beta CDR3 across 54 Vbeta and 13 Jbeta. TCRdb fed the immunoSEQ multiplex PCR reads into MiXCR, producing one record per CDR3 protein. The data contain around 81,000 distinct CDR3 sequences, about 94% of them singletons. This receptor was obtained from a human donor with Susac syndrome. Sequencing was done on a sample of CD8+ T cells from PBMCs. The chain uses TRBV6-2 or TRBV6-3 and TRBJ2-7; D might be TRBD2 (5 bases). CDR3 sequence reads: CASSYVGSSYEQYF. The CDR3 DNA reads TGTGCCAGCAGTTACGTGGGGAGCTCCTACGAGCAGTACTTC.